The 22 T cell receptor beta chains presented below share a single source sample, sequenced in a study of blood T cell repertoires in COVID-19. Profiling relied on immunoSEQ multiplex PCR, and the TCRdb table lists in-frame clones only, not all of them. The sample has 350,000 or so clones, about nine tenths seen once; the top ten hold 0.95% to 1.1%. Sequenced: PBMCs or T cells enriched from blood (not recorded which). These receptors were obtained from a woman aged 25 to 39 who had been exposed to COVID-19.

The rearrangement joins TRBV11-3 to TRBJ1-4; D call uncertain. The V end was cut by 0 bases, the J end by 7 bases, with 6 bases between. CDR1 is SGHNT and CDR2 is YENEEA in the germline V gene. The CDR3 extends over 13 amino acids. The CDR3: CASSLDPLEKLFF. CDR3 DNA sequence: TGTGCCAGCAGCTTAGATCCACTTGAAAAACTGTTTTTT.

The chain couples TRBV10-2 to TRBJ1-2; D is uncertain. The CDR3 runs 12 residues. CDR1 WSHSY and CDR2 SAAADI come from the germline V gene. Trimming removed 8 bases from V and 2 bases from J, with 9 bases in between. The CDR3 nucleotides are TGCGCCAGCCGCCCACAGAACTATGGCTACACCTTC. This encodes CASRPQNYGYTF.

This rearrangement joins TRBV28 to TRBJ2-5; TRBD2 agrees at 10 bases. The junction had 10 bases not matched to a gene; V was cut back by 9 bases and J by 3 bases. The CDR3 has 15 amino acids. Germline V gives CDR1 MDHEN, CDR2 SYDVKM. The CDR3 here is CASTRTGTSEETQYF. CDR3 sequence (DNA): TGTGCCAGTACGAGAACCGGGACTAGCGAAGAGACCCAGTACTTC.

This chain links TRBV13 with TRBJ2-1; D gene uncertain. Germline V lookup: CDR1 PRHDT, CDR2 FYEKMQ (reference sequence). V was pared by 5 bases and J by 3 bases, with 11 bases between. The CDR3 is 14 amino acids. CDR3 bases: TGTGCCAGCAGCCCACTAAAAAACTACAATGAGCAGTTCTTC. It yields the protein CASSPLKNYNEQFF.

The V and J genes are TRBV5-1 and TRBJ1-2; TRBD1 matches at 11 bases. In germline, CDR1 is SGHRS, CDR2 YFSETQ. The CDR3 spans 15 residues. Trimming removed 1 base from V and 8 bases from J; junction bases left unmatched: 7. DNA of the CDR3: TGCGCCAGCAGCTTGAGGGACAGGGGGAATCGCGGCTACACCTTC. Translated: CASSLRDRGNRGYTF.

The chain couples TRBV28 to TRBJ2-1, with 9 positions matching TRBD2. The junction had 13 bases not matched to a gene; V was cut back by 5 bases and J by 8 bases. Germline loops: CDR1 MDHEN, CDR2 SYDVKM. CDR3 length: 16 amino acids. This CDR3 reads CASSPNSGSLIDEQFF. The CDR3 DNA reads TGTGCCAGCAGTCCTAATAGCGGGAGCCTTATCGATGAGCAGTTCTTC.

The chain couples TRBV5-1 to TRBJ2-7; D might be TRBD1 (5 bases). CDR1 SGHRS and CDR2 YFSETQ come from the germline V gene. The CDR3 has 14 residues. Deletions cut 0 bases from V and 2 bases from J, with 9 bases between. The CDR3 sequence: CASSLDDSAYEQYF. For the CDR3, the DNA is TGCGCCAGCAGCTTGGACGACAGTGCCTACGAGCAGTACTTC.

The chain employs TRBV29-1 and TRBJ1-2; TRBD1 agrees at 12 bases. Germline CDR1 SQVTM, CDR2 ANQGSEA. The ends lost 7 bases at V and 3 bases at J; junction bases unmatched: 12. The CDR3 extends over 16 amino acids. The CDR3 here is CSAVDPGQGAHYGYTF. The DNA of the CDR3 is TGCAGCGCGGTCGACCCGGGACAGGGGGCACACTATGGCTACACCTTC. The full variable domain, with the rest looked up from reference TRBV29-1 and TRBJ1-2, is SAVISQKPSRDICQRGTSLTIQCQVDSQVTMMFWYRQQPGQSLTLIATANQGSEATYESGFVIDKFPISRPNLTFSTLTVSNMSPEDSSIYLCSAVDPGQGAHYGYTFGSGTRLTVV.

This chain connects TRBV5-8 to TRBJ2-2; D possibly corresponds to TRBD1 (5 bases). V was cut by 0 bases and J by 2 bases, with 8 bases left in between. The germline CDR1 and CDR2 sequences are SGHTS and YDEGEE. The length of the CDR3 is 15 residues. For the CDR3, the DNA is TGTGCCAGCAGCTTGGGACAGTTAAACACCGGGGAGCTGTTTTTT. Protein product: CASSLGQLNTGELFF.

The rearrangement uses TRBV14 and TRBJ1-4; the match to TRBD1 covers 7 bases. V was pared by 3 bases and J by 3 bases, with 10 bases of the junction left unmatched. Germline-derived CDR1 and CDR2 are SGHDN and FVKESK. The CDR3 consists of 17 residues. The CDR3 nucleotides read TGTGCCAGCAGCCACCGACAGGGCGGTCGTGCTAATGAAAAACTGTTTTTT. Its translation is CASSHRQGGRANEKLFF. Using reference TRBV14 and TRBJ1-4 for the parts outside the CDR3, the full variable domain is EAGVTQFPSHSVIEKGQTVTLRCDPISGHDNLYWYRRVMGKEIKFLLHFVKESKQDESGMPNNRFLAERTGGTYSTLKVQPAELEDSGVYFCASSHRQGGRANEKLFFGSGTQLSVL.

This clone was recorded a few times. The CDR3 loop is CASSQSWAEYDTGELFF. In DNA, the CDR3 is TGCGCCAGCAGCCAGTCGTGGGCAGAGTACGACACCGGGGAGCTGTTTTTT. This sequence joins TRBV4-1 and TRBJ2-2; D is unresolved. The CDR3 loop spans 17 amino acids. V was clipped by 3 bases and J by 3 bases, with 17 bases between them. Germline V lookup: CDR1 MGHRA, CDR2 YSYEKL.

The chain recombines TRBV12-3 or TRBV12-4 with TRBJ1-6; tentative D call: TRBD1 (6 bases). This CDR3 has 13 residues. V lost 6 bases and J 7 bases, leaving 10 bases between the germline ends. CDR3 bases: TGTGCCAGCAGGCCTCAGGGGAATTCACCCCTCCACTTT. It encodes CASRPQGNSPLHF.

The chain employs TRBV28 and TRBJ2-1, with a possible D match to TRBD2 (5 bases). Germline V gene data show CDR1 as MDHEN and CDR2 as SYDVKM. CDR3 length: 14 amino acids. Trimming removed 1 base at V and 10 bases at J, with 14 bases between. CDR3 DNA: TGTGCCAGCAGTTTATCCCCACTAGTTCAGGAGCAGTTCTTC. Protein: CASSLSPLVQEQFF.

This rearrangement joins TRBV7-3 to TRBJ1-4; weak D call: TRBD1 (5 bases). Trimming cost V 4 bases and J 7 bases, with 16 bases left between them. Germline V gives CDR1 SGHTA, CDR2 FQGTGA. This CDR3 contains 15 residues. CDR3 protein: CASSYSAGPGEKLFF. In DNA form, the CDR3 reads TGTGCCAGCAGCTACTCGGCAGGGCCTGGTGAAAAACTGTTTTTT.

The V gene is TRBV28, the J gene TRBJ2-7, with no clear D. Germline V gene sequence: CDR1 MDHEN, CDR2 SYDVKM. The CDR3 is made up of 13 amino acids. The V end was cut by 3 bases, the J end by 6 bases, with 12 bases between. The CDR3 sequence: CASSLRRPPEQYF. DNA for the CDR3: TGTGCCAGCAGTTTGAGGCGTCCCCCCGAGCAGTACTTC.

This chain joins TRBV2 and TRBJ2-4; weak D call: TRBD2 (6 bases). Germline CDR1 reads SNHLY; CDR2 reads FYNNEI. V was trimmed by 5 bases and J by 0 bases, leaving 17 bases between them. The CDR3 runs to 17 residues. The DNA for the CDR3 is TGTGCCAGCAGTTTGCTTAGCGGAGATCTAGCCAAAAACATTCAGTACTTC. Its translation is CASSLLSGDLAKNIQYF.

This clone was detected only once. The J gene is TRBJ2-7, the V gene TRBV25-1, with D maybe TRBD2 (6 bases). Looked up from germline, CDR1 is MGHDK and CDR2 is SYGVNS. Trimming shortened V by 5 bases and J by 3 bases, and 14 bases separated the two germline ends. The CDR3 spans 14 residues. CDR3 coding DNA: TGTGCCAGCAGTCGACCCGGGGGTTTCTACGAGCAGTACTTC. Its protein is CASSRPGGFYEQYF.

The chain is built from TRBV10-3 and TRBJ1-5, with 8 positions matching TRBD1. CDR3 length equals 15 residues. Trimming cost V 4 bases and J 1 base; bases outside gene matches: 3. From germline, CDR1 is ENHRY and CDR2 SYGVKD. The DNA of the CDR3 is TGTGCCATCAGTGTACAGGGGGAGAGCAATCAGCCCCAGCATTTT. Its translation is CAISVQGESNQPQHF.

This clone was seen only once. The chain combines TRBV19 with TRBJ2-2, with D maybe TRBD2 (6 bases). CDR3 size: 15 residues. Germline V gives CDR1 LNHDA, CDR2 SQIVND (reference sequence). V shed 9 bases and J shed 4 bases, with 18 bases lying between them. CDR3 residues: CASRLGGPATGELFF. The CDR3 nucleotides are TGTGCCAGCCGTCTCGGAGGGCCGGCCACCGGGGAGCTGTTTTTT.

The chain links TRBV7-8 to TRBJ2-2, with 7 bases matching TRBD2. The V segment lost 5 bases and the J segment 4 bases; nucleotides outside the gene matches: 10. The CDR3 covers 16 residues. Germline V gene sequence: CDR1 SGHVS, CDR2 FQNEAQ. This CDR3 is CASSQRTRSFTGELFF. The DNA of the CDR3 is TGTGCCAGCAGCCAAAGGACTAGAAGCTTCACCGGGGAGCTGTTTTTT.

This clone was seen a single time. This chain joins TRBV3-1 (or the pseudogene TRBV3-2) and TRBJ2-7; the match to TRBD2 covers 7 bases. The CDR3 loop spans 17 amino acids. Germline V lookup: CDR1 LGHDT, CDR2 YNNKEL (reference sequence). Germline trimming cut 2 bases from V and 0 bases from J; bases unmatched to any gene: 10. In DNA form, the CDR3 reads TGTGCCAGCAGCCAATACCAACTAGCGCCGGGCTCCTACGAGCAGTACTTC. Its translation is CASSQYQLAPGSYEQYF.

The chain joins TRBV2 to TRBJ2-5; 8 bases align to TRBD1. The trim removed 4 bases at V and 2 bases at J, leaving 9 bases unmatched. Per the germline V gene, CDR1 is SNHLY and CDR2 is FYNNEI. The CDR3 consists of 16 residues. The CDR3 nucleotides read TGTGCCAGCAGTGGGGCCAGGGGGCAGGGACAAGAGACCCAGTACTTC. It is translated as CASSGARGQGQETQYF.